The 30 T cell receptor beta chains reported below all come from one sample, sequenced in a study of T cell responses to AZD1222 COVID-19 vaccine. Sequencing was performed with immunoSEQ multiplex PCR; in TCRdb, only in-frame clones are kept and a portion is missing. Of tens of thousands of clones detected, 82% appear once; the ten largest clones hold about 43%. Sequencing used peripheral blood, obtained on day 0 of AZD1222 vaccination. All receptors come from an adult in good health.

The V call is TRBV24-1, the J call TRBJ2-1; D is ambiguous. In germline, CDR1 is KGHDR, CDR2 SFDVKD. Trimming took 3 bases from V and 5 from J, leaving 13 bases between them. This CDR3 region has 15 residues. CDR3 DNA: TGTGCCACCAGTGATCCGTGGATAACGGACAATGAGCAGTTCTTC. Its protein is CATSDPWITDNEQFF.

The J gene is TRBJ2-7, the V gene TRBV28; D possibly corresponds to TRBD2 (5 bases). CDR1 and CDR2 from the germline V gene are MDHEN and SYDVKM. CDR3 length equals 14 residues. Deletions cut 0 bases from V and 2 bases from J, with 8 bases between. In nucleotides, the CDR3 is TGTGCCAGCAGTTTATGGGACGGGGCCTACGAGCAGTACTTC. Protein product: CASSLWDGAYEQYF.

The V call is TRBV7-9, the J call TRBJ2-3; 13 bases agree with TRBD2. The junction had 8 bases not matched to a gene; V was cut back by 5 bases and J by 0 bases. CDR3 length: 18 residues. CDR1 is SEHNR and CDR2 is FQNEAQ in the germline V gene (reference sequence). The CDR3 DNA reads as TGTGCCAGCAGCCCCGGGACTAGCGGGAAACTTAGCACAGATACGCAGTATTTT. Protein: CASSPGTSGKLSTDTQYF. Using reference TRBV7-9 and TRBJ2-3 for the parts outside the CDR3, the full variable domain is DTGVSQNPRHKITKRGQNVTFRCDPISEHNRLYWYRQTLGQGPEFLTYFQNEAQLEKSRLLSDRFSAERPKGSFSTLEIQRTEQGDSAMYLCASSPGTSGKLSTDTQYFGPGTRLTVL.

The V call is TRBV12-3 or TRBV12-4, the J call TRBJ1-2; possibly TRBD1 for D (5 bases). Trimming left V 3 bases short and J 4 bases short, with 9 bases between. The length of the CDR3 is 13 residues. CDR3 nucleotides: TGTGCCAGCAGTTTGGGACTGGGCTATGGCTACACCTTC. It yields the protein CASSLGLGYGYTF.

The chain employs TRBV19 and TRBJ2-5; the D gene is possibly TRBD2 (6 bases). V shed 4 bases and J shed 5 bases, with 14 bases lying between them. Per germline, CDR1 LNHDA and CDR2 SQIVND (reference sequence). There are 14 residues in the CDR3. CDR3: CASSSSLAGETQYF. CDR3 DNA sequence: TGTGCCAGTAGTAGTAGTCTGGCGGGGGAGACCCAGTACTTC.

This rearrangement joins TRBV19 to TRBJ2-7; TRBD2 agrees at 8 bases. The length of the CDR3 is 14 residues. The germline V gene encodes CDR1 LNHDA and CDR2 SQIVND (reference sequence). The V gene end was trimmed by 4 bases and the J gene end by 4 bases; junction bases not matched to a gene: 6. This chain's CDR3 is CASSRYSGMYEQYF. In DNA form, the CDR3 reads TGTGCCAGTAGTAGGTATAGCGGGATGTACGAGCAGTACTTC.

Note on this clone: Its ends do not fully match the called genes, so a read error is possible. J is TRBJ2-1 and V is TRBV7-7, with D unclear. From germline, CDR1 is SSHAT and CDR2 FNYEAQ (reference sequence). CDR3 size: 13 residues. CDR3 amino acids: CASSPQTSDEQFF. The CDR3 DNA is TGTGCTAGCAGCCCACAGACTTCGGATGAGCAGTTCTTC.

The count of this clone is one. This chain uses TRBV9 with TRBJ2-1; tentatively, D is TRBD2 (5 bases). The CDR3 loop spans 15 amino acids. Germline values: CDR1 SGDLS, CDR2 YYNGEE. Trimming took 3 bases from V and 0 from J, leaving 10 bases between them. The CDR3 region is CASSADGVSYNEQFF. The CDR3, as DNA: TGTGCCAGCAGCGCCGACGGGGTCTCCTACAATGAGCAGTTCTTC.

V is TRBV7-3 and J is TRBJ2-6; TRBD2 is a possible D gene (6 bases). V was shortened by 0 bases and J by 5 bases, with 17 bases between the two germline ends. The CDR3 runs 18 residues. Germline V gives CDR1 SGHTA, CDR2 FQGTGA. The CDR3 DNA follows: TGTGCCAGCAGCTTAACCCACCCCCTCGGGACTTGGGCCAACGTCCTGACTTTC. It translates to CASSLTHPLGTWANVLTF.

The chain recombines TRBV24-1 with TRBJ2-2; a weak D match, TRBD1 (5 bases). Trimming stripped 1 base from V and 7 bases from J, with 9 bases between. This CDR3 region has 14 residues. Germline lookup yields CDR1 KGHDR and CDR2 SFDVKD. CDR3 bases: TGTGCCACCAGTGATTTCAGGGAATACGGGGAGCTGTTTTTT. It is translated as CATSDFREYGELFF.

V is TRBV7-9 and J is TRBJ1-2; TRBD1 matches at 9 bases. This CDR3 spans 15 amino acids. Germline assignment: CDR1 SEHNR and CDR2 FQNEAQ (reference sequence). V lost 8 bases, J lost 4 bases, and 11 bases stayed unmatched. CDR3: CASVGQGKKAYGYTF. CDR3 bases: TGTGCCAGCGTGGGACAGGGTAAGAAGGCCTATGGCTACACCTTC.

The CDR3 DNA reads TGTGCCTGGAGTGTAGGGCGGTTCGGGGAGCTGTTTTTT. Amino acids: CAWSVGRFGELFF. The chain is built from TRBV30 and TRBJ2-2; no definite D call. The CDR3 contains 13 residues. Germline-derived CDR1 and CDR2 are GTSNPN and SVGIG (reference sequence). Trimming pared 0 bases from V and 7 bases from J, leaving 9 bases between.

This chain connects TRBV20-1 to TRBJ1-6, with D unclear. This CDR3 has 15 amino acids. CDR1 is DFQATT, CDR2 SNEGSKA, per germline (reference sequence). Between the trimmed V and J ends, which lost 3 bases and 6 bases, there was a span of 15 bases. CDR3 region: CSASKRALGNSPLHF. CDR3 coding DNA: TGCAGTGCTAGTAAGCGGGCCTTGGGTAATTCACCCCTCCACTTT.

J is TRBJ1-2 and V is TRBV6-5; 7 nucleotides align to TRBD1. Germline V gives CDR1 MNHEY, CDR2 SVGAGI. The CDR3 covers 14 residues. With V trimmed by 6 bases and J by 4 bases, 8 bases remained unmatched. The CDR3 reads CASRPWTGSYGYTF. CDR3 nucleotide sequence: TGTGCCAGCAGACCTTGGACAGGCAGCTATGGCTACACCTTC.

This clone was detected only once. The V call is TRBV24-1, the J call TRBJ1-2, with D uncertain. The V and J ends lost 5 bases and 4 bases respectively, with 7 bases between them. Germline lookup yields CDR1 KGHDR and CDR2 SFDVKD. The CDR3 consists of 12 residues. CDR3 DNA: TGTGCCACCAGTGCCGGTAGCTATGGCTACACCTTC. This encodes CATSAGSYGYTF.

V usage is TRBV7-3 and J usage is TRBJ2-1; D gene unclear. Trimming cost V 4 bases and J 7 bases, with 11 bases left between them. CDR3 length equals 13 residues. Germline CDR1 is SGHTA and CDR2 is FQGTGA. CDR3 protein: CASSYLLGNEQFF. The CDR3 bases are TGTGCCAGCAGCTACCTCTTGGGGAATGAGCAGTTCTTC.

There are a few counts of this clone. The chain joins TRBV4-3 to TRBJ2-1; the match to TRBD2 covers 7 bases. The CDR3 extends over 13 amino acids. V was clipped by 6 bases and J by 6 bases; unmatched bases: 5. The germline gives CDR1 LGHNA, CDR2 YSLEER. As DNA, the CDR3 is TGCGCCAGCAGTTGGGTAGCGGGCAATGAGCAGTTCTTC. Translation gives CASSWVAGNEQFF.

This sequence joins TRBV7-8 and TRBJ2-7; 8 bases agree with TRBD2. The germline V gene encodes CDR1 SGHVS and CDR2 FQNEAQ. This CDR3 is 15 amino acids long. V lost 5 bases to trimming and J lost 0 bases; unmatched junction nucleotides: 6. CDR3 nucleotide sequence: TGTGCCAGCAGCGCGACTAGCGTGAGCTCCTACGAGCAGTACTTC. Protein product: CASSATSVSSYEQYF.

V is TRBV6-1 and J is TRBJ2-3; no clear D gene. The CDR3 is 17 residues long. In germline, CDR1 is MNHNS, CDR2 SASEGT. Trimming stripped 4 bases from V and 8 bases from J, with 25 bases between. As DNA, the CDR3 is TGTGCCAGCAGTGTCCGAGCAGCCGGTTTAGACCCTTGTACGCAGTATTTT. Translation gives CASSVRAAGLDPCTQYF.

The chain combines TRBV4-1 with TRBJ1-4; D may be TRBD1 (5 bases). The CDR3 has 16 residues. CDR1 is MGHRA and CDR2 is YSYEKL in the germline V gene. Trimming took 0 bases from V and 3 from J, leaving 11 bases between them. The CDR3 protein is CASSQDPGRSNEKLFF. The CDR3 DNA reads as TGCGCCAGCAGCCAAGATCCAGGGAGGTCTAATGAAAAACTGTTTTTT.

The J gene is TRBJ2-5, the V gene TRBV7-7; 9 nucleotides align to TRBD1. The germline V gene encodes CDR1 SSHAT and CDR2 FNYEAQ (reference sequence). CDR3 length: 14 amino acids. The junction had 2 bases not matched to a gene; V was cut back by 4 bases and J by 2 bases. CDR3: CASSSDRGQETQYF. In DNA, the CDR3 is TGTGCCAGCAGCTCCGACAGGGGGCAAGAGACCCAGTACTTC.

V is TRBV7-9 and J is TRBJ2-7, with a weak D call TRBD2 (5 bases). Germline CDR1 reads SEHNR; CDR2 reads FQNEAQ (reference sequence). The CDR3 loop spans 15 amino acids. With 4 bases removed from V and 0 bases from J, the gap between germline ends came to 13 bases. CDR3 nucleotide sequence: TGTGCCAGCAGCTCTACAGAGGGAAGCTCCTACGAGCAGTACTTC. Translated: CASSSTEGSSYEQYF.

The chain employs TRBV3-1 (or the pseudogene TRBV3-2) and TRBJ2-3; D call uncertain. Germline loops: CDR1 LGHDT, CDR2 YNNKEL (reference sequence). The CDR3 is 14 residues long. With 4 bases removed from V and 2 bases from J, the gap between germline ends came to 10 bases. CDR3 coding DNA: TGTGCCAGCAGCCTTCTTCGAGACACAGATACGCAGTATTTT. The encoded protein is CASSLLRDTDTQYF.

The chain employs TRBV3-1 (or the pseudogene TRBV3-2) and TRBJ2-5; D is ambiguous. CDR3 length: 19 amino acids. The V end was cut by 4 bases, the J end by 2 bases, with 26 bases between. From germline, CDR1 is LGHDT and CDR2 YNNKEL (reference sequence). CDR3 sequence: CASSLFLRTRTGGQETQYF. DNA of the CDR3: TGTGCCAGCAGCCTATTTCTCCGGACCAGGACGGGCGGTCAAGAGACCCAGTACTTC.

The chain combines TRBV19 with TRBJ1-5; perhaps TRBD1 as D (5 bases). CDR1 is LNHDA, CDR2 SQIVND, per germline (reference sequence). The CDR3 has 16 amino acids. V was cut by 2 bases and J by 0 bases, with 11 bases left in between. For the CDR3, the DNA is TGTGCCAGTAGTATACACAGGTCCATTAGCAATCAGCCCCAGCATTTT. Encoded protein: CASSIHRSISNQPQHF.

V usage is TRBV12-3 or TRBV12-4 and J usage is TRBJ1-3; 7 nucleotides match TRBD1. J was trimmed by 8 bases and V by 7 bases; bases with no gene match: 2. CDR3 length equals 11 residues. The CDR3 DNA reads TGTGCCAGCATTCAGGGGGACACCATATATTTT. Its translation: CASIQGDTIYF.

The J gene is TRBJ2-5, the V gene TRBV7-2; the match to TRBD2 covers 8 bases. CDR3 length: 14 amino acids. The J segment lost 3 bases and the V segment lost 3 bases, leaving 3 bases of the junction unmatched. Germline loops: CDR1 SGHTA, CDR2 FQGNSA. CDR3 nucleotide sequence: TGTGCCAGCAGCTTTAGCGGGATCAAAGAGACCCAGTACTTC. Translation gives CASSFSGIKETQYF.

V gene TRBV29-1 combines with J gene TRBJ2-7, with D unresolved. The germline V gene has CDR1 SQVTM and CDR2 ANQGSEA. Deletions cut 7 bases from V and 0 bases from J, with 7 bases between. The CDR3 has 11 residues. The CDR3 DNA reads TGCAGCGCAAGTAACTCCTACGAGCAGTACTTC. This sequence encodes CSASNSYEQYF.

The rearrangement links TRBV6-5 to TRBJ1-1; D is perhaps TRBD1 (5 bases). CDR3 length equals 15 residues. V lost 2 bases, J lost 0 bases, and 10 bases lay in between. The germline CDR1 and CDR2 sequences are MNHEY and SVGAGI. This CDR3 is CASSYPGTVNTEAFF. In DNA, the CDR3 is TGTGCCAGCAGTTACCCCGGGACGGTGAACACTGAAGCTTTCTTT.

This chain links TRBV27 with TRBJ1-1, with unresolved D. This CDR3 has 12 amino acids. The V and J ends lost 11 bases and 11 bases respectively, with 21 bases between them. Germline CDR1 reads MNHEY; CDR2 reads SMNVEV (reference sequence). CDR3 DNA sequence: TGTGCCGCGGGATGGGGTCCGTGGGTGGCTTTCTTT. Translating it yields CAAGWGPWVAFF.